This T cell receptor beta chain was identified during a study of T cell changes during pregnancy in multiple sclerosis. Trimming cost V 6 bases and J 8 bases, with 17 bases left between them. The CDR3 has 14 residues. Per the germline V gene, CDR1 is WSHSY and CDR2 is SAAADI. Using immunoSEQ multiplex PCR, the repertoire was profiled, and TCRdb retains in-frame clones only, with some absent. The table has 50,000 to 80,000 clones, approximately 92% seen once. J is TRBJ2-1 and V is TRBV10-2; a possible D gene is TRBD2 (6 bases). The clonotype was recovered from a female donor with multiple sclerosis, enrolled in a pregnancy study. This material consisted of peripheral blood, taken in the second trimester of pregnancy. The CDR3 reads CASRPFGGRYEQFF. The CDR3 DNA reads TGCGCCAGCAGACCCTTCGGGGGACGCTATGAGCAGTTCTTC.